The next 15 T cell receptor beta chains were all read from a single sample in a study of blood T cells in healthy people across ages. The authors ran a second PCR of 7 to 11 cycles using a sample-barcoded 5' primer and a J-beta primer mix. TCRdb reanalysed the 5' RACE reads using MiXCR and keeps one entry per CDR3 protein. This table holds about 1,400,000 distinct CDR3 sequences, approximately 40% found once. The source material was blood. The receptors derive from a woman between 18 and 29 years old in good health.

The rearrangement links TRBV9 to TRBJ2-5; a weak D match, TRBD2 (6 bases). Trimming removed 3 bases from V and 5 bases from J, with 14 bases in between. This CDR3 contains 14 residues. Per germline, CDR1 SGDLS and CDR2 YYNGEE. The CDR3 sequence: CASSADGGGETQYF. The DNA for the CDR3 is TGTGCCAGCAGCGCCGACGGAGGAGGGGAGACCCAGTACTTC.

There are a few counts of this clonotype. The chain recombines TRBV14 with TRBJ1-2; D gene unclear. V lost 4 bases and J 6 bases, leaving 15 bases between the germline ends. The germline CDR1 and CDR2 sequences are SGHDN and FVKESK. The length of the CDR3 is 14 residues. CDR3 DNA sequence: TGTGCCAGCAGCCGGACCCGGTCTGGGCATGGCTACACCTTC. It translates to CASSRTRSGHGYTF.

This clonotype appeared many times. The chain couples TRBV20-1 to TRBJ1-5, with 11 bases lining up with TRBD1. V trimming: 5 bases; J trimming: 4 bases; junction bases outside the gene matches: 1. The CDR3 extends over 13 amino acids. Germline loops: CDR1 DFQATT, CDR2 SNEGSKA (reference sequence). The CDR3 loop is CSAWDRGNQPQHF. The CDR3 coding sequence is TGCAGTGCTTGGGACAGGGGGAATCAGCCCCAGCATTTT.

Ten or more counts support this clonotype. The J gene is TRBJ1-1, the V gene TRBV6-2 or TRBV6-3, with D maybe TRBD1 (6 bases). Germline V gene sequence: CDR1 MNHEY, CDR2 SVGEGT. Trimming pared 2 bases from V and 3 bases from J, leaving 16 bases between. The CDR3 extends over 16 amino acids. This CDR3 is CASSYVAGEGDTEAFF. In nucleotides, the CDR3 is TGTGCCAGCAGTTACGTAGCAGGGGAGGGTGACACTGAAGCTTTCTTT.

This clonotype was detected only a few times. The chain carries TRBV9 and TRBJ1-1; D may be TRBD1 (6 bases). The CDR3 runs 14 residues. Germline V lookup: CDR1 SGDLS, CDR2 YYNGEE. The ends were cut back, 3 bases at V and 1 base at J, with 10 bases in the middle. CDR3 nucleotides: TGTGCCAGCAGCGGATCAGGGGCGAACACTGAAGCTTTCTTT. Protein sequence: CASSGSGANTEAFF.

V is TRBV9 and J is TRBJ2-5; D not resolved. The germline gives CDR1 SGDLS, CDR2 YYNGEE. The CDR3 has 18 amino acids. V lost 0 bases to trimming and J lost 1 base, with 19 bases between them. The CDR3 DNA sequence: TGTGCCAGCAGCGTAGGTCTTGATTGGAAACCTGGCCAAGAGACCCAGTACTTC. Protein: CASSVGLDWKPGQETQYF.

The chain is built from TRBV2 and TRBJ2-1; TRBD2 matches 10 bases. The V gene's germline CDR1 is SNHLY and CDR2 FYNNEI. The CDR3 spans 16 residues. The V and J ends lost 7 bases and 1 base, in that order; junction bases with no gene match: 7. This CDR3 reads CASKASGGESYNEQFF. CDR3 DNA sequence: TGTGCCAGCAAAGCTAGCGGGGGAGAGTCCTACAATGAGCAGTTCTTC.

The gene calls are TRBV5-1 and TRBJ2-1; 9 bases map to TRBD2. CDR1 is SGHRS, CDR2 YFSETQ, per germline. This CDR3 is built from 16 residues. The trim removed 0 bases at V and 7 bases at J, leaving 8 bases unmatched. The CDR3 region is CASSLGPSGVGNEQFF. CDR3 nucleotide sequence: TGCGCCAGCAGCTTGGGCCCTAGCGGGGTCGGGAATGAGCAGTTCTTC.

This clonotype was found many times. The chain carries TRBV7-2 and TRBJ2-1; 12 nucleotides line up with TRBD2. This CDR3 is built from 15 residues. Germline loops: CDR1 SGHTA, CDR2 FQGNSA. V lost 7 bases and J lost 3; bases outside the gene matches: 4. The CDR3 region has the DNA TGTGCCAGCACCCTAGCGGGGGGGGGCTACAATGAGCAGTTCTTC. This gives the protein CASTLAGGGYNEQFF.

This clonotype has only a few counts. The chain joins TRBV30 to TRBJ2-5, with 11 bases that match TRBD2. The V segment lost 0 bases and the J segment 5 bases; nucleotides outside the gene matches: 2. The germline V gene has CDR1 GTSNPN and CDR2 SVGIG (reference sequence). The CDR3 has 14 amino acids. CDR3 nucleotide sequence: TGTGCCTGGAGTGTACTAGCGGGGGTTGAGACCCAGTACTTC. This encodes CAWSVLAGVETQYF.

The V gene is TRBV5-1, the J gene TRBJ2-3; D remains unclear. V lost 2 bases to trimming and J lost 0 bases, with 10 bases between them. CDR1 and CDR2 (germline): SGHRS, YFSETQ. The CDR3 is 15 amino acids. CDR3 coding DNA: TGCGCCAGCAGCTTTATCCCGGAAAGCACAGATACGCAGTATTTT. Translation gives CASSFIPESTDTQYF.

The rearrangement joins TRBV12-3 or TRBV12-4 to TRBJ2-7, with TRBD2 matching over 12 bases. The CDR3 extends over 18 amino acids. V lost 5 bases and J lost 6; bases outside the gene matches: 17. CDR3 in amino acids: CASSGIALAGGKKVEQYF. In nucleotides, the CDR3 is TGTGCCAGCAGTGGCATAGCCCTAGCGGGAGGGAAGAAGGTCGAGCAGTACTTC.

This clonotype was counted once. V gene TRBV20-1 combines with J gene TRBJ2-5; 16 bases align to TRBD2. The CDR3 spans 16 residues. Germline V lookup: CDR1 DFQATT, CDR2 SNEGSKA (reference sequence). J lost 11 bases, V lost 5 bases, and 14 bases had no gene match. CDR3 DNA sequence: TGCAGTGCTCGAGGGACTAGCGGGGGGGTAACCAATGAGCAGTACTTC. As protein: CSARGTSGGVTNEQYF.

The genes are TRBV18 and TRBJ2-7; no firm D call. This CDR3 contains 17 residues. The germline CDR1 and CDR2 sequences are KGHSH and LQKENI. V shed 4 bases and J shed 7 bases, with 26 bases lying between them. CDR3 sequence reads: CASSLTSVPPSYNEQYF. DNA for the CDR3: TGTGCCAGCTCACTGACAAGCGTTCCACCCTCCTACAATGAGCAGTACTTC.

This clonotype showed up just a few times. V gene TRBV20-1 combines with J gene TRBJ2-3; TRBD2 matches 12 bases. CDR1 is DFQATT, CDR2 SNEGSKA, per germline (reference sequence). The CDR3 consists of 15 residues. J was trimmed by 5 bases and V by 2 bases; bases with no gene match: 5. CDR3 DNA sequence: TGCAGTGCTAGACTTCTAGCGGGGGGGCAAGATACGCAGTATTTT. Amino acids: CSARLLAGGQDTQYF.